A selection of T cell receptor beta chains follows, all from one sample in a study of T cell responses to AZD1222 COVID-19 vaccine. Produced via immunoSEQ multiplex PCR; TCRdb's table is partial and in-frame only. The table has some 180,000 clones, about 92% seen once. The material sequenced was peripheral blood, taken on day 0 of AZD1222 vaccination. The receptors come from an adult in good health. Both conserved end residues are part of each CDR3. Fields, in order: J gene, clone size, D gene, V gene, CDR3 length, CDR3 DNA, CDR3 protein. The D gene is left open where the match is weak. Size tells how often a clone was seen (once, few, many) or the class of an expanded clone, and some rows leave it out.

>TRBJ1-6|-|-|TRBV9|17
TGTGCCAGCAGCGGCAGGACAGAGGGCTCCTATAATTCACCCCTCCACTTT
CASSGRTEGSYNSPLHF
>TRBJ1-2|-|TRBD1|TRBV25-1|15
TGTGCCAGCAGTAACCCGGGACAGGGCAACTATGGCTACACCTTC
CASSNPGQGNYGYTF
>TRBJ1-2|-|TRBD1|TRBV12-3/TRBV12-4|12
TGTGCCAGCAGTTGGACAGGAGAGGTCTACACCTTC
CASSWTGEVYTF
>TRBJ2-3|-|TRBD2|TRBV19|16
TGTGCCAGTAGTTCACTAGCGGGGGGGCTGGCAGATACGCAGTATTTT
CASSSLAGGLADTQYF
>TRBJ2-7|-|-|TRBV7-2|13
TGTGCCAGCAGCCGTATGGTAGAATACGAGCAGTACTTC
CASSRMVEYEQYF
>TRBJ2-7|-|-|TRBV7-2|15
TGTGCCAGCAGCTTCCGCGGGGAGAACTCCTACGAGCAGTACTTC
CASSFRGENSYEQYF
>TRBJ1-5|-|-|TRBV27|13
TGTGCCAGCAGTTTTCGGGTCAATCAGCCCCAGCATTTT
CASSFRVNQPQHF
>TRBJ2-5|-|-|TRBV18|15
TGTGCCAGCTCACTTGGGACCACTGGGGTCAAGACCCAGTACTTC
CASSLGTTGVKTQYF
>TRBJ2-5|-|TRBD1|TRBV2|15
TGTGCCAGCAGGACCCGGACAGGGGAGCAAGAGACCCAGTACTTC
CASRTRTGEQETQYF
>TRBJ1-1|-|-|TRBV7-9|13
TGTGCCAGCAGCGAGACAGTGAACACTGAAGCTTTCTTT
CASSETVNTEAFF
>TRBJ1-2|-|-|TRBV7-9|15
TGTGCCAGCAGCTTCTGGACAGCGACCTTCTATGGCTACACCTTC
CASSFWTATFYGYTF
>TRBJ1-5|once|-|TRBV12-3/TRBV12-4|12
TGTGCCAGCAGTTTCGAGGGCGGGCCCCAGCATTTT
CASSFEGGPQHF
>TRBJ2-1|-|-|TRBV7-9|12
TGTGCCAGCAGCTTACCCTACAATGAGCAGTTCTTC
CASSLPYNEQFF
>TRBJ1-1|-|-|TRBV12-3/TRBV12-4|12
TGTGCCAGCAGTTCTAGGGGCACTGAAGCTTTCTTT
CASSSRGTEAFF
>TRBJ1-5|-|-|TRBV2|14
TGTGCCAGCAGATTCAGGGAAGACGGTCAGCCCCAGCATTTT
CASRFREDGQPQHF
>TRBJ1-1|-|-|TRBV2|14
TGTGCCAGCAGTGAATGGACTTTATTCACTGAAGCTTTCTTT
CASSEWTLFTEAFF
>TRBJ2-2|-|-|TRBV24-1|17
TGTGCCACCAGGAAGGGACATTCGGCGTCGAGCACCGGGGAGCTGTTTTTT
CATRKGHSASSTGELFF
>TRBJ1-1|-|-|TRBV19|13
TGTGCCACCCTAGACAGGATGAACACTGAAGCTTTCTTT
CATLDRMNTEAFF
>TRBJ1-1|-|-|TRBV6-5|12
TGTGCCAGCCATCGTAAGAACACTGAAGCTTTCTTT
CASHRKNTEAFF
>TRBJ1-2|-|-|TRBV18|15
TGTGCCAGCTCACCACCCGACAGGATCGCCTATGGCTACACCTTC
CASSPPDRIAYGYTF
>TRBJ1-4|-|TRBD1|TRBV4-3|14
TGCGCCAGCAGCCAATTGACAGGGGATGAAAAACTGTTTTTT
CASSQLTGDEKLFF
>TRBJ2-1|once|-|TRBV19|15
TGTGCCAGTAGTGGGACACGTCAAAGCGTGGATGAGCAGTTCTTC
CASSGTRQSVDEQFF
>TRBJ1-5|once|-|TRBV19|14
TGTGCCAGTAGTATAGGTCCGGGCAATCAGCCCCAGCATTTT
CASSIGPGNQPQHF
>TRBJ1-4|-|-|TRBV21-1|14
TGTGCCAGCAGCCCCTGCTTGTTTAATGAAAAACTGTTTTTT
CASSPCLFNEKLFF
>TRBJ2-2|once|-|TRBV4-2|15
TGTGCCAGCAGCCAAGATGGTGGGGGCACCGGGGAGCTGTTTTTT
CASSQDGGGTGELFF
>TRBJ1-3|-|-|TRBV7-3|14
TGTGCCAGCAGCTTACCGGGGACTGGAAACACCATATATTTT
CASSLPGTGNTIYF
>TRBJ1-2|-|TRBD1|TRBV5-6|16
TGTGCCAGCAGCTTGGGACAGGGGGTGAGGAACTATGGCTACACCTTC
CASSLGQGVRNYGYTF
>TRBJ1-1|-|-|TRBV6-5|14
TGTGCCAGCAGTTACGAGGGTCCCCGGAGGAAAGCTTTCTTT
CASSYEGPRRKAFF
>TRBJ1-2|-|-|TRBV4-1|15
TGCGCCAGCAGCCAAGAAGCGGGGGCGAGCTATGGCTACACCTTC
CASSQEAGASYGYTF
>TRBJ1-4|-|-|TRBV7-2|13
TGTGCCAGCAGCTTATGGGAAAATGAAAAACTGTTTTTT
CASSLWENEKLFF
>TRBJ1-5|-|TRBD1|TRBV30|17
TGTGCCTGGAGTGGTGATGGGACAGGGGGAATGAGACAGCCCCAGCATTTT
CAWSGDGTGGMRQPQHF
>TRBJ1-3|-|-|TRBV7-9|14
TGTGCCAGCAGCCCCGGGACATCTTTGAACACCATATATTTT
CASSPGTSLNTIYF
>TRBJ1-4|-|-|TRBV9|14
TGTGCCAGCAGCATTACAGCGCGAAATGAAAAACTGTTTTTT
CASSITARNEKLFF
>TRBJ1-2|-|-|TRBV3-1/TRBV3-2|13
TGTGCCAGCAGCCGAGAAGTCGAGCTTGGCTACACCTTC
CASSREVELGYTF
>TRBJ1-6|-|TRBD1|TRBV18|13
TGTGCCAGCTCACCGGGACAGGATTCACCCCTCCACTTT
CASSPGQDSPLHF
>TRBJ1-3|-|TRBD1|TRBV28|15
TGTGCCAGCAGTCAAACGACAGGGCCTGGAAACACCATATATTTT
CASSQTTGPGNTIYF
>TRBJ2-7|-|TRBD2|TRBV27|16
TGTGCCAGCAGTCCCCGACTAGCGGGGGGGCCTTACGAGCAGTACTTC
CASSPRLAGGPYEQYF
>TRBJ1-1|-|TRBD1|TRBV7-2|13
TGTGCCAGCAGCCCGGACAGGGACACTGAAGCTTTCTTT
CASSPDRDTEAFF
>TRBJ1-2|-|-|TRBV12-3/TRBV12-4|12
TGTGCCAGCAGTTTATGGGCCCAGGGCTACACCTTC
CASSLWAQGYTF
>TRBJ2-6|-|-|TRBV3-1/TRBV3-2|15
TGTGCCAGCAGCCAAACCGGGGCTGGGGCCAACGTCCTGACTTTC
CASSQTGAGANVLTF
>TRBJ2-3|-|-|TRBV24-1|15
TGTGCCACCAGTGATCCCACAGTTAGCACAGATACGCAGTATTTT
CATSDPTVSTDTQYF
>TRBJ1-1|-|-|TRBV19|14
TGTGCCAGTAGTATTCGGCAGGCAGGCACTGAAGCTTTCTTT
CASSIRQAGTEAFF
>TRBJ1-2|-|-|TRBV7-3|19
TGTGCCAGCAGCTTAACGGGGGTCTCTCCCCAAGGGAAGGGAGGTGGCTACACCTTC
CASSLTGVSPQGKGGGYTF
>TRBJ2-7|-|-|TRBV6-5|14
TGTGCCAGCAGTTATTTGGATAAACCCTACGAGCAGTACTTC
CASSYLDKPYEQYF
>TRBJ2-7|once|-|TRBV21-1|16
TGTGCCAGCAGCAAAGACAAAAGGGCTTCCCGGATCGAGCAGTACTTC
CASSKDKRASRIEQYF
>TRBJ2-7|-|TRBD2|TRBV5-1|17
TGCGCCAGCAGGAAGCGGACTAGCGGGGAGGGCGCCTACGAGCAGTACTTC
CASRKRTSGEGAYEQYF
>TRBJ2-7|-|-|TRBV6-2/TRBV6-3|15
TGTGCCAGCAGTTATGGGGCCGCCACCTCCTACGAGCAGTACTTC
CASSYGAATSYEQYF
>TRBJ2-3|-|-|TRBV7-9|14
TGTGCCAGCAGCACCCGGGGGATCGCAGATACGCAGTATTTT
CASSTRGIADTQYF
>TRBJ2-1|-|-|TRBV5-4|15
TGTGCCAGCAGCTTGGTTAGCCGCTCCTACAATGAGCAGTTCTTC
CASSLVSRSYNEQFF
>TRBJ1-2|few|TRBD1|TRBV5-6|16
TGTGCCAGCAGCTTGGTGGTGGGACAGGCCCGCCATGGCTACACCTTC
CASSLVVGQARHGYTF
>TRBJ2-5|-|-|TRBV4-2|13
TGTGCCAGCAGCCAAGAAAATCAGGAGACCCAGTACTTC
CASSQENQETQYF
>TRBJ2-1|-|-|TRBV2|16
TGTGCCAGCAGAGATGACAGGACCTTATCCTACAATGAGCAGTTCTTC
CASRDDRTLSYNEQFF
>TRBJ1-2|-|TRBD1|TRBV9|14
TGTGCCCGCAGCGGGGGACAGGGGGACTATGGCTACACCTTC
CARSGGQGDYGYTF
>TRBJ1-2|-|TRBD1|TRBV6-5|14
TGTGCCAGCAGGAGCGGGGACAGTGACTATGGCTACACCTTC
CASRSGDSDYGYTF